Below, one T cell receptor (beta chain) is given with its context. The entry originates in a study of shared clonotypes between healthy human individuals. The table came from immunoSEQ multiplex PCR; TCRdb's copy has only in-frame clones and leaves some out. Found here are roughly 110,000 clones, about 63% of them singletons; the top ten hold around 25%. The receptor was isolated from a woman aged 30 to 39 in good health. Source material: memory CD8+ T cells sorted from blood. Documented subset: CD45RO+ cells pooled with CCR7-negative TemRA cells.

The CDR3 loop is CASSLGLAEITDTQYF. The DNA for the CDR3 is TGTGCCAGCAGCTTAGGACTAGCGGAGATCACAGATACGCAGTATTTT. The chain is built from TRBV7-3 and TRBJ2-3, with 10 positions matching TRBD2. J was trimmed by 2 bases and V by 2 bases; bases with no gene match: 4. Germline V CDR1 and CDR2: SGHTA, FQGTGA. This CDR3 is built from 16 residues.